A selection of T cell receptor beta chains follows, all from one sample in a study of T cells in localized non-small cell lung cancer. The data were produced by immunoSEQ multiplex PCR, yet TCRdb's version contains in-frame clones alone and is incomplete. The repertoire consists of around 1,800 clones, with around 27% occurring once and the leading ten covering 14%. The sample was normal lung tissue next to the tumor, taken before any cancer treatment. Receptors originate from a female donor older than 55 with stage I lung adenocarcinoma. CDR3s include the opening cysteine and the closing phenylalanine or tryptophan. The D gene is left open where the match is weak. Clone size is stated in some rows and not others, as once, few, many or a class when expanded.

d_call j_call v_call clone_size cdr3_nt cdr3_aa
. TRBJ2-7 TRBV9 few TGTGCCAGCAGCGTAGATAGTTATGGAGAGGAGCAGTACTTC CASSVDSYGEEQYF
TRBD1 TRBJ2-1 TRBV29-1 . TGCAGCGTTGAAATATGGGACAGCCGATACAATGAGCAGTTCTTC CSVEIWDSRYNEQFF
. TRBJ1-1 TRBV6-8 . TGTGCCAGCACTCCCAGGGGAGGGCGTCGGGTCACTGAAGCTTTCTTT CASTPRGGRRVTEAFF
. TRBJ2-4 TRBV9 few TGTGCCAGCAGCGGTGGCCTAATTGGCTCCCTAAACTTC CASSGGLIGSLNF
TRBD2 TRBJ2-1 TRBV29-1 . TGCAGCGTCCTTCTAGCGGGAGACCTCCATGAGCAGTTCTTC CSVLLAGDLHEQFF
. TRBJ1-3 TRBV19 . TGTGCCAGCCAACAGGGATTAAACACCATATATTTT CASQQGLNTIYF
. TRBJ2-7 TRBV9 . TGTGCCAGCGGGACGCAGTCCTACGAGCAGTACTTC CASGTQSYEQYF
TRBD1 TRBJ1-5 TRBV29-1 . TGCAGCGCCGCGACAGGGGAACAGCCCCAGCATTTT CSAATGEQPQHF
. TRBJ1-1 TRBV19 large TGTGCCAGTACCAGCTCACACCGGACATCCGGTGAAGCTTTCTTT CASTSSHRTSGEAFF
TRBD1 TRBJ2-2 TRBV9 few TGTGCCAGCAGCGTCCCCCGGGACAGGGGGGTAAACACCGGGGAGCTGTTTTTT CASSVPRDRGVNTGELFF
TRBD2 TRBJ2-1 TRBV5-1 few TGCGCCAGCAGCTTGGAGGTAGCGGGGGGGCCGGACAATGAGCAGTTCTTC CASSLEVAGGPDNEQFF
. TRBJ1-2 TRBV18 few TGTGCCAGCTCACTTGGATCAGGGACTTATGGCTACACCTTC CASSLGSGTYGYTF
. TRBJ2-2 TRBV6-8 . TGTGCCAGCAGTTACGACACTTACACCGGGGAGCTGTTTTTT CASSYDTYTGELFF
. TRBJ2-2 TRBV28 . TGTGCCAGCACCTTGCCGAGGGGATACGGGGAGCTGTTTTTT CASTLPRGYGELFF
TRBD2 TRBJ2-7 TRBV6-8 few TGTGCCAGCAGTTACACGGACGGGGGGGGTTTAGTTGAGCAGTACTTC CASSYTDGGGLVEQYF
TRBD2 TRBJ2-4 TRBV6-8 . TGTGCCAGCTTACAATGGACAGCGGGAGGGAGGTCCAAAAACATTCAGTACTTC CASLQWTAGGRSKNIQYF
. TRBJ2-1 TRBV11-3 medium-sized TGTGCCAGCAGCCCCGGGCAGGGCACCTACAATGAGCAGTTCTTC CASSPGQGTYNEQFF
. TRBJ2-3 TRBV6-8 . TGTGCCAGCAGTGAGGTTGGGGGGGCCCTAGATACGCAGTATTTT CASSEVGGALDTQYF
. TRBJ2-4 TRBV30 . TGTGCCTGGAGTGTACAAGGGGCAAACATTCAGTACTTC CAWSVQGANIQYF
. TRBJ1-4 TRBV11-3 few TGTGCCAGCAGCTTTTTGTATCGCGGAGGGAAACTGTTTTTT CASSFLYRGGKLFF
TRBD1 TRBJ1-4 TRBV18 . TGTGCCAGCTCACGTGAGACAGGGGAAAAACTGTTTTTT CASSRETGEKLFF
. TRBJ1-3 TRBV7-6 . TGTGCCAGCTCGGACTGGACGGTCGTCTCTGGAAACACCATATATTTT CASSDWTVVSGNTIYF
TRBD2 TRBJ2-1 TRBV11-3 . TGTGCCAGCAGCTCCTCGACTAGCGGGAGAATGAATGAGCAGTTCTTC CASSSSTSGRMNEQFF
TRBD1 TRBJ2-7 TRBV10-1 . TGCGCCACCGGACAGGGGTACGAGCAGTACTTC CATGQGYEQYF
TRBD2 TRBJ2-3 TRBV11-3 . TGTGCCAGCAGCTCCAATCCGACTAGCGTAGGTACGCAGTATTTT CASSSNPTSVGTQYF
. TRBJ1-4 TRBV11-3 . TGTGCCAGCAGTTTGGTCGGCAGGCGAAATGAAAAACTGTTTTTT CASSLVGRRNEKLFF
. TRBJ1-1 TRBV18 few TGTGCCAGCTCACCAGGTGTGAACACTGAAGCTTTCTTT CASSPGVNTEAFF
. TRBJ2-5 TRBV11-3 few TGTGCCAGCAGCTTGAGTCGGTGGTTCAAAGGAGAGACCCAGTACTTC CASSLSRWFKGETQYF
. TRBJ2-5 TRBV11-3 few TGTGCCAGCAGCTTAGTAGGTCCCACGGAGACCCAGTACTTC CASSLVGPTETQYF